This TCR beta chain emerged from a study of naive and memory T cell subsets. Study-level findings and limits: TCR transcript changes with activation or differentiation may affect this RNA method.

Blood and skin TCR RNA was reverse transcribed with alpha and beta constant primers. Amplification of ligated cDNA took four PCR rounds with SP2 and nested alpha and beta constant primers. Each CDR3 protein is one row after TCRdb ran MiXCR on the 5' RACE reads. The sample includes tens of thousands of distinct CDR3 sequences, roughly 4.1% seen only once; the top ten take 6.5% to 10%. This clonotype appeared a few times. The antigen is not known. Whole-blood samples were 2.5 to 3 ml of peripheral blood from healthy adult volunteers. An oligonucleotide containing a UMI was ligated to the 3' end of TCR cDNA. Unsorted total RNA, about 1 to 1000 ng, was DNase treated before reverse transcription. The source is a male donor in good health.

CDR3 protein: CASSRDRARGEQYF. The CDR3 DNA is TGTGCCAGCAGCCGAGACAGGGCACGGGGAGAGCAGTACTTC. The chain couples TRBV7-2 to TRBJ2-7; 7 nucleotides align to TRBD1. This CDR3 is 14 amino acids long. With V trimmed by 5 bases and J by 7 bases, 11 bases remained unmatched. CDR1 and CDR2 from the germline V gene are SGHTA and FQGNSA. The full variable domain, completed using reference TRBV7-2 and TRBJ2-7, is GAGVSQSPSNKVTEKGKDVELRCDPISGHTALYWYRQSLGQGLEFLIYFQGNSAPDKSGLPSDRFSAERTGGSVSTLTIQRTQQEDSAVYLCASSRDRARGEQYFGPGTRLTVT.